Sequencing of this TCR beta chain was carried out in a study of T cell responses to AZD1222 COVID-19 vaccine. Assay: immunoSEQ multiplex PCR; the TCRdb copy retains only in-frame clones and omits some. The table records over 130,000 clones, roughly nine tenths of them present only once. Second doses that came at about 4 or about 12 weeks were put together. Germline CDR1 is LNHDA and CDR2 is SQIVND (reference sequence). The CDR3 runs to 14 residues. V lost 5 bases and J 1 base, leaving 10 bases between the germline ends. On this clone itself: In the same sample, other DNA sequences code for this CDR3.

This chain uses TRBV19 with TRBJ2-3; perhaps TRBD2 as D (6 bases). The source material was peripheral blood, sampled 28 days after the second AZD1222 dose. The receptor was isolated from an adult who received the AZD1222 COVID-19 vaccine. CDR3 nucleotide sequence: TGTGCCAGTAGTCCAGGAGGGGGCACAGATACGCAGTATTTT. This encodes CASSPGGGTDTQYF. Complete variable domain (other parts from reference TRBV19 and TRBJ2-3): DGGITQSPKYLFRKEGQNVTLSCEQNLNHDAMYWYRQDPGQGLRLIYYSQIVNDFQKGDIAEGYSVSREKKESFPLTVTSAQKNPTAFYLCASSPGGGTDTQYFGPGTRLTVL.